This is a list of T cell receptor beta chains from one sample in a study of response to subunit inactivated influenza vaccine. MiXCR was run by TCRdb on the RT-PCR reads, yielding one entry per CDR3 protein. The sample lists 860,000 or so distinct CDR3 sequences, 21% occurring once. The source material was PBMCs from blood, sampled roughly 5 days after vaccination. The origin of the receptors is a man between 45 and 60 years old who received an inactivated influenza vaccine. Both conserved end residues are part of each CDR3. A D gene is named only where the DNA matches it firmly. Clone size appears in some rows only: once, few, many, or a class for an expanded clone.

J: TRBJ2-2; V: TRBV7-2; size: few; D: .; DNA: TGTGCCAGCAGCCGACTAAGCAGCGAGACCGGGGAGCTGTTTTTT; CDR3: CASSRLSSETGELFF
J: TRBJ2-1; V: TRBV7-9; size: .; D: .; DNA: TGTGCCAGCAGCTTGCTGAAATCTCACACTTCCAATGAGCAGTTCTTC; CDR3: CASSLLKSHTSNEQFF
J: TRBJ1-1; V: TRBV5-1; size: .; D: .; DNA: TGCGCCAGCAGCGCCGACGGATACATGAACACTGAAGCTTTCTTT; CDR3: CASSADGYMNTEAFF
J: TRBJ2-7; V: TRBV11-2; size: .; D: .; DNA: TGTGCCAGCAGCTCCGGCGGGTTCTCCTACGAGCAGTACTTC; CDR3: CASSSGGFSYEQYF
J: TRBJ2-3; V: TRBV20-1; size: .; D: .; DNA: TGCAGTGCTAGTAGGCAGGGCCTTGCAGATACGCAGTATTTT; CDR3: CSASRQGLADTQYF
J: TRBJ2-1; V: TRBV15; size: .; D: TRBD2; DNA: TGTGCCACCAGCGCCCAGGGACTAGGTACCCTTAGCTCCTACAATGAGCAGTTCTTC; CDR3: CATSAQGLGTLSSYNEQFF
J: TRBJ2-5; V: TRBV5-1; size: .; D: TRBD2; DNA: TGCGCCAGCAGCAAGGGACTAGCGGGAGAAGGGGAGACCCAGTACTTC; CDR3: CASSKGLAGEGETQYF
J: TRBJ2-3; V: TRBV15; size: few; D: .; DNA: TGTGCCACCAGCAGAGATCCATGGGGCGAGACAGATACGCAGTATTTT; CDR3: CATSRDPWGETDTQYF
J: TRBJ2-1; V: TRBV3-1; size: few; D: TRBD2; DNA: TGTGCCTTCAGTTTGCCTTTCGGGGAGCGGGGGATTACCAATGAGCAGTTCTTC; CDR3: CAFSLPFGERGITNEQFF
J: TRBJ2-5; V: TRBV5-1; size: once; D: .; DNA: TGCGCCAGCAGTCCGCTATGGACGAGTGGAGAGACCCAGTACTTC; CDR3: CASSPLWTSGETQYF
J: TRBJ2-2; V: TRBV7-9; size: few; D: .; DNA: TGTGCCAGCAGCTCCCGTTACGGACCAAGTTTT; CDR3: CASSSRYGPSF
J: TRBJ2-1; V: TRBV20-1; size: many; D: .; DNA: TGCAGTGCTAGCGGCCAGGACTCCTACAATGAGCAGTTCTTC; CDR3: CSASGQDSYNEQFF
J: TRBJ1-1; V: TRBV4-2; size: few; D: .; DNA: TGTGCCAGCAGCCAAGATGGAGGGGGGCGGTCCCCTGAAGCTTTCTTT; CDR3: CASSQDGGGRSPEAFF
J: TRBJ2-3; V: TRBV7-8; size: .; D: .; DNA: TGTGCCAGCAGCTCAGTGGAGACAAACACAGATACGCAGTATTTT; CDR3: CASSSVETNTDTQYF
J: TRBJ2-3; V: TRBV29-1; size: few; D: .; DNA: TGCAGCGTTGAAGATAACTGGGGGGATACGCAGTATTTT; CDR3: CSVEDNWGDTQYF
J: TRBJ2-1; V: TRBV4-3; size: .; D: TRBD2; DNA: TGCGCCAGCAGCCAAGTTGCTACTAGCGAAAACAATGAGCAGTTCTTC; CDR3: CASSQVATSENNEQFF
J: TRBJ1-1; V: TRBV10-1; size: few; D: .; DNA: TGCGCCAGCAGTGACGGGCACAGGGCAAGGGACACTGAAGCTTTCTTT; CDR3: CASSDGHRARDTEAFF
J: TRBJ2-3; V: TRBV9; size: .; D: .; DNA: TGTGCCAGCAGCGTAGATGCGGGGTCCGCAGATACGCAGTATTTT; CDR3: CASSVDAGSADTQYF
J: TRBJ2-1; V: TRBV3-1; size: .; D: TRBD2; DNA: TGTGCCAGCAGCCAAGAAACTAGCGGACGGTTCTTC; CDR3: CASSQETSGRFF
J: TRBJ2-7; V: TRBV11-2; size: .; D: .; DNA: TGTGCCAGCAGCTTATCCGAGGTGGGCCATAGGGCCTACGAGCAGTACTTC; CDR3: CASSLSEVGHRAYEQYF
J: TRBJ2-2; V: TRBV5-5; size: once; D: TRBD1; DNA: TGTGCCAGCAGCTTAAGGACAGGGGAGTCGTACACCGGGGAGCTGTTTTTT; CDR3: CASSLRTGESYTGELFF
J: TRBJ1-1; V: TRBV6-5; size: few; D: TRBD1; DNA: TGTGCCAGCAGTTACCGACAGGGGCCTATGAACACTGAAGCTTTCTTT; CDR3: CASSYRQGPMNTEAFF
J: TRBJ2-1; V: TRBV28; size: .; D: TRBD2; DNA: TGTGCCAGCAATGGGGCTAGCGGGAGTGTGAATGAGCAGTTCTTC; CDR3: CASNGASGSVNEQFF
J: TRBJ2-7; V: TRBV11-2; size: .; D: TRBD1; DNA: TGTGCCAGCAGCTTAAGGGGGGGACAGGGGTCCTACGAGCAGTACTTC; CDR3: CASSLRGGQGSYEQYF
J: TRBJ2-7; V: TRBV10-3; size: .; D: TRBD2; DNA: TGTGCCATCAGTGAGTCGATAAGCGGGGGCCGAACGAGCTCCTACGAGCAGTACTTC; CDR3: CAISESISGGRTSSYEQYF
J: TRBJ2-3; V: TRBV5-1; size: .; D: .; DNA: TGCGCCAGCAGCTTGGATGGCAAGACCACAGATACGCAGTATTTT; CDR3: CASSLDGKTTDTQYF
J: TRBJ2-5; V: TRBV28; size: few; D: .; DNA: TGTGCCAGCAGTTTCTTAGTGGGCTCCAGTACCCAAGAGACCCAGTACTTC; CDR3: CASSFLVGSSTQETQYF
J: TRBJ2-5; V: TRBV5-1; size: .; D: TRBD1; DNA: TGCGCCAGCAGCTTGGAGGCTTGGGACAGGCGGTTCTTC; CDR3: CASSLEAWDRRFF
J: TRBJ2-3; V: TRBV7-9; size: few; D: .; DNA: TGTGCCAGCAGCTTAGCACCCGAGCTCACAGATACGCAGTATTTT; CDR3: CASSLAPELTDTQYF
J: TRBJ2-3; V: TRBV7-2; size: .; D: .; DNA: TGTGCCAGCAGCCAAGGTATCCTCATGGGCACAGATACGCAGTATTTT; CDR3: CASSQGILMGTDTQYF
J: TRBJ2-6; V: TRBV20-1; size: few; D: .; DNA: TGCAGTGCTCCAAACCGGGGTCCCTCTGGGGCCAACGTCCTGACTTTC; CDR3: CSAPNRGPSGANVLTF
J: TRBJ2-1; V: TRBV29-1; size: few; D: .; DNA: TGCAGCGTCAGACAGATACCTGGTGAGCAGTTCTTC; CDR3: CSVRQIPGEQFF
J: TRBJ1-5; V: TRBV12-3/TRBV12-4; size: few; D: .; DNA: TGTGCCAGCAGCCCGAGGGAGGGCATCAATCAGCCCCAGCATTTT; CDR3: CASSPREGINQPQHF
J: TRBJ2-1; V: TRBV9; size: few; D: .; DNA: TGTGCCAGCAGCGTAGTTGGGGGGGCGTCCTACAATGAGCAGTTCTTC; CDR3: CASSVVGGASYNEQFF
J: TRBJ2-5; V: TRBV6-5; size: few; D: .; DNA: TGTGCCAGCAGTTACACCTTAAGACCCTCCCGAGAGACCCAGTACTTC; CDR3: CASSYTLRPSRETQYF
J: TRBJ1-4; V: TRBV12-3/TRBV12-4; size: few; D: .; DNA: TGTGCCAGCAGTTTGGGGGGGCTTGGCGAAAAACTGTTTTTT; CDR3: CASSLGGLGEKLFF
J: TRBJ2-3; V: TRBV30; size: .; D: TRBD2; DNA: TGTGCCTGGAGTGTACATGGCGGGGGGCTAAGCACAGATACGCAGTATTTT; CDR3: CAWSVHGGGLSTDTQYF
J: TRBJ2-7; V: TRBV28; size: .; D: TRBD1; DNA: TGTGCCAGCGCATGGACAGGGTTGAGCTACGAGCAGTACTTC; CDR3: CASAWTGLSYEQYF
J: TRBJ2-2; V: TRBV20-1; size: .; D: .; DNA: TGCAGTGCTAGAGATTTGCGGGAAATCACCGGGGAGCTGTTTTTT; CDR3: CSARDLREITGELFF